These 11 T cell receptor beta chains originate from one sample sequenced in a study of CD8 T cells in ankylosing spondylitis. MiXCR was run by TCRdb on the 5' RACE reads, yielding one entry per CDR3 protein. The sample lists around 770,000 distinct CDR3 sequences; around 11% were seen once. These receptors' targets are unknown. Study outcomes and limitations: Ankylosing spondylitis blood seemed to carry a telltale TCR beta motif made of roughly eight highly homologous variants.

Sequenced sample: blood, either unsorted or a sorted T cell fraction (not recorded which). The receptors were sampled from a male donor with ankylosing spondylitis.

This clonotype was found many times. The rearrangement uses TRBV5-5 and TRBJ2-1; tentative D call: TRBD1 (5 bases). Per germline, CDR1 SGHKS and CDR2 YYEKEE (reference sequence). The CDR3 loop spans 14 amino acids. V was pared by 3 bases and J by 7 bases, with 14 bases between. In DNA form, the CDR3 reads TGTGCCAGCAGCTCTTTCCGACAGCCTAATGAGCAGTTCTTC. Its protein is CASSSFRQPNEQFF.

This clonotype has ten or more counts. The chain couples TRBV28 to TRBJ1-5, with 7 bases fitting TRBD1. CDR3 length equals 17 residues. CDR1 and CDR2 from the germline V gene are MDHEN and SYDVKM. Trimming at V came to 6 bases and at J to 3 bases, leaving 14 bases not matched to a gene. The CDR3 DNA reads TGTGCCAGCAGCCCAGGAAGGGGGCCCTCCCTCAATCAGCCCCAGCATTTT. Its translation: CASSPGRGPSLNQPQHF.

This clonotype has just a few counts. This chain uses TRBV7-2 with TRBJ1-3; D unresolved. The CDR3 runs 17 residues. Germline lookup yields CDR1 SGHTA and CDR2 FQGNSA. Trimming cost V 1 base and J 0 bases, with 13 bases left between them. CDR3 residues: CASSLVRAVNSGNTIYF. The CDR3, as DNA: TGTGCCAGCAGCTTAGTTAGGGCCGTGAACTCTGGAAACACCATATATTTT.

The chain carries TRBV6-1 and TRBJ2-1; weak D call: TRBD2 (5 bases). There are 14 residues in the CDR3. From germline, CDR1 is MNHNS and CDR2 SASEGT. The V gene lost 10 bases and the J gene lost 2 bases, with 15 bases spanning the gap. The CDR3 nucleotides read TGTGCCACCCGGAGGATCTTGCCCTACAATGAGCAGTTCTTC. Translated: CATRRILPYNEQFF.

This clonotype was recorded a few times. CDR3 residues: CASSRTGGWTQYF. As DNA, the CDR3 is TGTGCCAGCAGCCGGACAGGGGGGTGGACCCAGTACTTC. The chain links TRBV28 to TRBJ2-5; the match to TRBD1 covers 10 bases. Germline V gene data show CDR1 as MDHEN and CDR2 as SYDVKM. The CDR3 consists of 13 residues. Losses at the gene ends were 6 bases for V and 7 bases for J; bases not matched to a gene: 5.

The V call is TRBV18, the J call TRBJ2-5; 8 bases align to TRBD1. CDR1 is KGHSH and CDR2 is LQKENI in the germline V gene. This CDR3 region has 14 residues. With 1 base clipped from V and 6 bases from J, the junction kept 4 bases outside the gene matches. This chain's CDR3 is CASSPLDREQTQYF. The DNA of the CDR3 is TGTGCCAGCTCACCACTGGACAGGGAACAGACCCAGTACTTC.

The CDR3 protein is CAISDGIYYGYTF. The CDR3 coding sequence is TGTGCCATCAGTGATGGGATATACTATGGCTACACCTTC. The chain couples TRBV10-3 to TRBJ1-2, with D hard to call. This CDR3 spans 13 amino acids. The ends were cut back, 3 bases at V and 3 bases at J, with 8 bases in the middle. CDR1 is ENHRY and CDR2 is SYGVKD in the germline V gene.

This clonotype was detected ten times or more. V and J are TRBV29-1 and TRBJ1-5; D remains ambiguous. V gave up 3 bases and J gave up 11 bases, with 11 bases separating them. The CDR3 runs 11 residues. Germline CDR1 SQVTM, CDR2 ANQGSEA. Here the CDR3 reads CSVETGGAQHF. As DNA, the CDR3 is TGCAGCGTTGAGACCGGTGGGGCCCAGCATTTT.

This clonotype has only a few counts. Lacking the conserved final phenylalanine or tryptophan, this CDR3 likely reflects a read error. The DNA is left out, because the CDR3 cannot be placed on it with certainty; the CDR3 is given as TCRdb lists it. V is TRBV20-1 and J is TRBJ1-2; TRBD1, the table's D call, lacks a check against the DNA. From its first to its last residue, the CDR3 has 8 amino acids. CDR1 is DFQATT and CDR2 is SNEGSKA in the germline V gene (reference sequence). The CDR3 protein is CSAPQVPL.

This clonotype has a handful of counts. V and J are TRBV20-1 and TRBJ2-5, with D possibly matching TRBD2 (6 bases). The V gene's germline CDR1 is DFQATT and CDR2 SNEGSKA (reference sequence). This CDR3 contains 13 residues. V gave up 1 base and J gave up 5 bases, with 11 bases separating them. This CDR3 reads CSARAEGGETQYF. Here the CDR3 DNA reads TGCAGTGCTAGAGCGGAGGGTGGGGAGACCCAGTACTTC.

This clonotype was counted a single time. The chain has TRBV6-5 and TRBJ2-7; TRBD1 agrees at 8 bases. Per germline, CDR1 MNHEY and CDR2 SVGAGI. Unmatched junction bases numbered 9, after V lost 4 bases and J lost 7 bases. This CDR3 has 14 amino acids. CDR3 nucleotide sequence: TGTGCCAGCAGTTCCTCCGGGACAGGTGGGGAGCAGTACTTC. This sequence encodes CASSSSGTGGEQYF.